The 20 T cell receptor beta chains in this list originate from one sample, sequenced in a study of control samples from healthy donors and cancer patients. Clones were sequenced by immunoSEQ multiplex PCR, and TCRdb holds only the in-frame ones, with some missing. The profile shows 150,000 or so clones, roughly 90% of them singletons. Input material: blood. The receptors originated from a young man in good health.

The chain combines TRBV6-5 with TRBJ1-1, with 9 bases lining up with TRBD1. CDR1 is MNHEY and CDR2 is SVGAGI in the germline V gene. Unmatched junction bases numbered 5, after V lost 0 bases and J lost 3 bases. This CDR3 is 16 amino acids long. In nucleotides, the CDR3 is TGTGCCAGCAGTTACTCGATAGGACAGGGGTACACTGAAGCTTTCTTT. Protein product: CASSYSIGQGYTEAFF.

CDR3 bases: TGTGCCAGTAGTATCCCCCAGGGAACAGGGAATCAGCCCCAGCATTTT. This sequence encodes CASSIPQGTGNQPQHF. The chain employs TRBV19 and TRBJ1-5; tentative D call: TRBD1 (6 bases). CDR3 length: 16 amino acids. Germline values: CDR1 LNHDA, CDR2 SQIVND (reference sequence). V lost 3 bases to trimming and J lost 4 bases, with 16 bases between them.

This chain uses TRBV7-9 with TRBJ1-2; D possibly corresponds to TRBD1 (5 bases). V was clipped by 5 bases and J by 7 bases, with 23 bases between them. This CDR3 contains 16 residues. Germline values: CDR1 SEHNR, CDR2 FQNEAQ (reference sequence). CDR3 amino acids: CASSPARMGPPSGYTF. In nucleotides, the CDR3 is TGTGCCAGCAGCCCCGCGAGAATGGGGCCTCCTTCTGGCTACACCTTC. The full variable domain, in which reference TRBV7-9 and TRBJ1-2 provide the parts outside the CDR3, is DTGVSQNPRHKITKRGQNVTFRCDPISEHNRLYWYRQTLGQGPEFLTYFQNEAQLEKSRLLSDRFSAERPKGSFSTLEIQRTEQGDSAMYLCASSPARMGPPSGYTFGSGTRLTVV.

This clone showed up just a few times. The V call is TRBV3-1 (or the pseudogene TRBV3-2), the J call TRBJ1-6; D not resolved. The germline CDR1 and CDR2 sequences are LGHDT and YNNKEL (reference sequence). With 1 base removed from V and 2 bases from J, the gap between germline ends came to 9 bases. The CDR3 spans 16 residues. The chain's CDR3 is CASSQGAETYNSPLHF. In DNA form, the CDR3 reads TGTGCCAGCAGCCAAGGGGCCGAGACCTATAATTCACCCCTCCACTTT.

CDR3: CASSRSGGNQPQHF. CDR3 bases: TGTGCCAGCAGCCGGAGCGGGGGCAATCAGCCCCAGCATTTT. The rearrangement uses TRBV7-9 and TRBJ1-5; D gene ambiguous. The germline CDR1 and CDR2 sequences are SEHNR and FQNEAQ (reference sequence). Trimming took off 5 bases at V and 2 bases at J, with 10 bases between the two ends. The CDR3 is made up of 14 amino acids.

J is TRBJ2-7 and V is TRBV6-2 or TRBV6-3, with TRBD1 as a possible D gene (5 bases). V was trimmed by 4 bases and J by 4 bases, leaving 11 bases between them. The CDR3 runs 13 residues. CDR1 is MNHEY and CDR2 is SVGEGT in the germline V gene. The CDR3 is CASSWAGNYEQYF. The CDR3 DNA sequence: TGTGCCAGCAGTTGGGCAGGGAATTACGAGCAGTACTTC.

The genes are TRBV5-1 and TRBJ1-1; 12 positions agree with TRBD1. The CDR3 runs to 15 residues. The germline gives CDR1 SGHRS, CDR2 YFSETQ. Trimming cost V 4 bases and J 7 bases; bases outside gene matches: 8. The CDR3, as DNA: TGCGCCAGCAGCCCGGGGACAGGGGGCAGCGGTGAAGCTTTCTTT. Translation: CASSPGTGGSGEAFF. Full variable domain (outside the CDR3, taken from reference TRBV5-1 and TRBJ1-1): KAGVTQTPRYLIKTRGQQVTLSCSPISGHRSVSWYQQTPGQGLQFLFEYFSETQRNKGNFPGRFSGRQFSNSRSEMNVSTLELGDSALYLCASSPGTGGSGEAFFGQGTRLTVV.

The chain is built from TRBV7-2 and TRBJ2-1; a weak D match, TRBD1 (5 bases). The CDR3 runs to 13 residues. The ends were cut back, 8 bases at V and 6 bases at J, with 14 bases in the middle. Germline-derived CDR1 and CDR2 are SGHTA and FQGNSA. In DNA form, the CDR3 reads TGTGCCAGCGGGGCCTACTGGGGCAATGAGCAGTTCTTC. As protein: CASGAYWGNEQFF.

J is TRBJ2-5 and V is TRBV7-3; D is ambiguous. This CDR3 is 12 amino acids long. Germline values: CDR1 SGHTA, CDR2 FQGTGA. V lost 5 bases, J lost 5 bases, and 9 bases lay in between. CDR3 DNA sequence: TGTGCCAGCAGCCAAATAGGCGAGACCCAGTACTTC. Translation: CASSQIGETQYF.

The chain combines TRBV7-6 with TRBJ2-3; 7 bases map to TRBD2. The V gene's germline CDR1 is SGHVS and CDR2 FNYEAQ. This CDR3 has 16 residues. V shed 3 bases and J 1 base; nucleotides not matched to a gene: 7. The CDR3, as DNA: TGTGCCAGCAGCTTCTTAGCGGGCGGAGGCACAGATACGCAGTATTTT. Residues: CASSFLAGGGTDTQYF. The entire variable domain, with the rest obtained from reference TRBV7-6 and TRBJ2-3, is as follows: GAGVSQSPRYKVTKRGQDVALRCDPISGHVSLYWYRQALGQGPEFLTYFNYEAQQDKSGLPNDRFSAERPEGSISTLTIQRTEQRDSAMYRCASSFLAGGGTDTQYFGPGTRLTVL.

The rearrangement uses TRBV7-2 and TRBJ2-2; TRBD1 agrees at 9 bases. Germline values: CDR1 SGHTA, CDR2 FQGNSA. V lost 5 bases and J lost 6; bases outside the gene matches: 7. This CDR3 comprises 15 residues. CDR3 protein: CASSRVTGGSGELFF. CDR3 sequence (DNA): TGTGCCAGCAGCCGTGTAACAGGGGGCTCCGGGGAGCTGTTTTTT.

The chain is built from TRBV18 and TRBJ2-7; 9 positions agree with TRBD1. The CDR3 extends over 13 amino acids. Trimming cost V 6 bases and J 7 bases; bases outside gene matches: 7. Germline lookup yields CDR1 KGHSH and CDR2 LQKENI. CDR3 residues: CASSHGTGLEQYF. The DNA of the CDR3 is TGTGCCAGCTCTCATGGGACAGGGTTAGAGCAGTACTTC.

The V call is TRBV19, the J call TRBJ2-7; D possibly corresponds to TRBD1 (6 bases). The CDR3 loop spans 15 amino acids. The V gene's germline CDR1 is LNHDA and CDR2 SQIVND (reference sequence). V was clipped by 3 bases and J by 2 bases, with 14 bases between them. CDR3 in amino acids: CASSIKGDPPYEQYF. The CDR3 bases are TGTGCCAGTAGTATCAAGGGGGACCCCCCCTACGAGCAGTACTTC.

The chain has TRBV27 and TRBJ1-6; 12 bases map to TRBD1. Trimming took 6 bases from V and 8 from J; bases not matched to a gene: 8. The CDR3 extends over 16 amino acids. The germline V gene encodes CDR1 MNHEY and CDR2 SMNVEV (reference sequence). The CDR3 loop reads CASRPQGQGAYSPLHF. DNA for the CDR3: TGTGCCAGCAGGCCCCAGGGACAGGGGGCTTATTCACCCCTCCACTTT.

The J gene is TRBJ1-5, the V gene TRBV19, with D unresolved. The CDR3 has 17 amino acids. From germline, CDR1 is LNHDA and CDR2 SQIVND (reference sequence). With 7 bases removed from V and 2 bases from J, the gap between germline ends came to 21 bases. The CDR3 DNA reads as TGTGCCAGTACCGATCCCGGGCACCAATCAGGCAATCAGCCCCAGCATTTT. Its protein product is CASTDPGHQSGNQPQHF.

This clone was detected only a few times. CDR3 sequence reads: CASRRGGGSNQPQHF. CDR3 in DNA: TGTGCCAGCAGGCGAGGGGGCGGCAGCAATCAGCCCCAGCATTTT. This chain links TRBV28 with TRBJ1-5; TRBD1 agrees at 7 bases. Germline V CDR1 and CDR2: MDHEN, SYDVKM. Trimming took 6 bases from V and 1 from J; bases not matched to a gene: 6. The CDR3 spans 15 residues.

The V and J genes are TRBV28 and TRBJ1-1; D may be TRBD1 (5 bases). Deletions cut 5 bases from V and 8 bases from J, with 15 bases between. Per the germline V gene, CDR1 is MDHEN and CDR2 is SYDVKM. This CDR3 is 13 amino acids long. The CDR3 DNA sequence: TGTGCCAGCAGTGTCCCCCCGGGACGGGAAGCTTTCTTT. Translated: CASSVPPGREAFF.

V and J are TRBV29-1 and TRBJ2-5, with 11 nucleotides matching TRBD2. CDR1 is SQVTM, CDR2 ANQGSEA, per germline. The CDR3 is made up of 15 amino acids. The junction had 10 bases not matched to a gene; V was cut back by 5 bases and J by 5 bases. The CDR3 DNA follows: TGCAGCGTTTGCAAACTAGCGGGGGCTGGGGAGACCCAGTACTTC. Encoded protein: CSVCKLAGAGETQYF.

This clone was detected only a few times. The rearrangement joins TRBV28 to TRBJ2-3; 10 bases are shared with TRBD1. The V segment lost 6 bases and the J segment 4 bases; nucleotides outside the gene matches: 7. The CDR3 sequence is 15 residues long. Germline lookup yields CDR1 MDHEN and CDR2 SYDVKM. The CDR3 region is CASSHRQGASDTQYF. The CDR3 coding sequence is TGTGCCAGCAGCCACAGACAGGGGGCATCAGATACGCAGTATTTT. Based on the CDR3 plus reference TRBV28 and TRBJ2-3, the full variable domain is DVKVTQSSRYLVKRTGEKVFLECVQDMDHENMFWYRQDPGLGLRLIYFSYDVKMKEKGDIPEGYSVSREKKERFSLILESASTNQTSMYLCASSHRQGASDTQYFGPGTRLTVL.

This clone was counted a single time. The rearrangement links TRBV19 to TRBJ2-1; D may be TRBD1 (5 bases). The V gene's germline CDR1 is LNHDA and CDR2 SQIVND (reference sequence). The CDR3 extends over 14 amino acids. V lost 0 bases and J 6 bases, leaving 9 bases between the germline ends. In DNA form, the CDR3 reads TGTGCCAGTAGTATAGAACCGGACATCAATGAGCAGTTCTTC. Protein sequence: CASSIEPDINEQFF.